In this sample, the clone carrying this T cell receptor (beta chain) turned up a few times. The data originate from a study of T-cell memory formation after mild COVID-19. Via MiXCR, TCRdb re-called the 5' RACE reads, giving one row per CDR3 protein. This table holds over 150,000 distinct CDR3 sequences, approximately 17% found once. Germline-derived CDR1 and CDR2 are SGHDT and YYEEEE. V was pared by 7 bases and J by 3 bases, with 14 bases between. CDR3 length equals 14 residues. The V call is TRBV5-6, the J call TRBJ1-5, with D possibly matching TRBD1 (6 bases). The origin of this receptor is a man aged 18 to 29 who had mild COVID-19 (a few samples of this study predate the infection). Cell type and time point are not known. The sequenced sample was PBMCs or a T cell subset sorted from them (not recorded which). The chain's CDR3 is CASPPRDINQPQHF. The CDR3 DNA is TGTGCCAGCCCCCCCCGGGACATCAATCAGCCCCAGCATTTT.